This entry describes one T cell receptor beta chain. These data belong to a study of T cells in Graves' hyperthyroidism and ophthalmopathy. Germline values: CDR1 MDHEN, CDR2 SYDVKM. With 5 bases removed from V and 1 base from J, the gap between germline ends came to 15 bases. The CDR3 consists of 15 residues. Template material for amplifying TCR beta CDR3 regions consisted of RNA transcripts. Using the HTBI primer set, a first-round RT-PCR was run on the TCR CDR3. Using its own MiXCR run on the multiplex PCR reads, TCRdb lists one record per CDR3 protein. The data show more than 600,000 distinct CDR3 sequences, 15% to 20% seen once.

The clonotype comes from a man aged 18 to 29 with Graves' hyperthyroidism. The rearrangement joins TRBV28 to TRBJ2-7, with a weak D call TRBD1 (6 bases). The source material was blood. CDR3 DNA sequence: TGTGCCAGCAGTCCTGGGGGCCAGGGTTCCTACGAGCAGTACTTC. Translated, it gives CASSPGGQGSYEQYF.